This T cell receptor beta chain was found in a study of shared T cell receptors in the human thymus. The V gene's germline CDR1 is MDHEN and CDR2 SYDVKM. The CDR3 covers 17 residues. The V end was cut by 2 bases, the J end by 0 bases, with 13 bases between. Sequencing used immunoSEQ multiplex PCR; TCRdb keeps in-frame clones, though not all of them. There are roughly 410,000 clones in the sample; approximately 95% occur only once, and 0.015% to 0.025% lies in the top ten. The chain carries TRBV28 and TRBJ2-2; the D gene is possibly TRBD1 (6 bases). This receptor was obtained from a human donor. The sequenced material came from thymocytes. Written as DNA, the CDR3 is TGTGCCAGCAGTTTAGGAAAACAGGGTCCGAACACCGGGGAGCTGTTTTTT. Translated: CASSLGKQGPNTGELFF.